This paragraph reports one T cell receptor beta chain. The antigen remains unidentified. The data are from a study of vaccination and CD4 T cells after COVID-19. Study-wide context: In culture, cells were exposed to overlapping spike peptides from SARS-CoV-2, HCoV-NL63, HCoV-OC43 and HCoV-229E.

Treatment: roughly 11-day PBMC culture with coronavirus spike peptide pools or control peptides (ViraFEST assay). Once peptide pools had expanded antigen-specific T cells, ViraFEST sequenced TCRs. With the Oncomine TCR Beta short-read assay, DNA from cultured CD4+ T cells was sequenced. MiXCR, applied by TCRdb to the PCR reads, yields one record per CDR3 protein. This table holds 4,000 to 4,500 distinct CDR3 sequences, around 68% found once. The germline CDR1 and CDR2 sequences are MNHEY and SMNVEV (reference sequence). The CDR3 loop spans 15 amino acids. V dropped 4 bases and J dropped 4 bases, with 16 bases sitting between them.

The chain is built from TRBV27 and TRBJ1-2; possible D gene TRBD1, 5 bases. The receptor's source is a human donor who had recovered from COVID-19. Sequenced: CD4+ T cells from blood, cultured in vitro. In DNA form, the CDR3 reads TGTGCCAGCAGTTCTCTCCACCGGGGGGGCTATGGCTACACCTTC. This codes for CASSSLHRGGYGYTF.